This T cell receptor beta chain was recorded in a study of technical replicates of blood from a few donors (dated by TCRdb to about 2017). The receptor library was made with the immunoSEQ multiplex PCR assay. Not all clones reach the TCRdb copy of this immuneACCESS table, which keeps in-frame sequences only. Checked studies attribute under half of the gap to unresolved V genes and leave the rest unexplained. The sample has about 79,000 clones on record, more than 85% of them singletons. About 0.4% of the sample lies in the top ten. V sheds 5 bases and J sheds 5 bases, leaving 15 bases between their ends. As encoded in the germline V gene (reference sequence), CDR1 is LNHDA while CDR2 is SQIVND. The CDR3 numbers 14 residues from cysteine through phenylalanine. The retained sequence is limited to the CDR3, 42 bases, with the frame set at the first base. This clone has only one observation. Its antigen is still unknown. One base away there is no much larger clone; base qualities are not given.

The sample consisted of T cells isolated from PBMCs. The chain is assembled from TRBV19 and TRBJ2-5; the best D guess is TRBD2, with 5 bases matching. The receptor was derived from a human donor in good health. Some clones in this sample may be carry-over from other donors' samples. The CDR3 region reads CASSLRTESETQYF. The nucleotide sequence is given as TGTGCCAGTAGTCTCCGGACTGAATCGGAGACCCAGTACTTC.